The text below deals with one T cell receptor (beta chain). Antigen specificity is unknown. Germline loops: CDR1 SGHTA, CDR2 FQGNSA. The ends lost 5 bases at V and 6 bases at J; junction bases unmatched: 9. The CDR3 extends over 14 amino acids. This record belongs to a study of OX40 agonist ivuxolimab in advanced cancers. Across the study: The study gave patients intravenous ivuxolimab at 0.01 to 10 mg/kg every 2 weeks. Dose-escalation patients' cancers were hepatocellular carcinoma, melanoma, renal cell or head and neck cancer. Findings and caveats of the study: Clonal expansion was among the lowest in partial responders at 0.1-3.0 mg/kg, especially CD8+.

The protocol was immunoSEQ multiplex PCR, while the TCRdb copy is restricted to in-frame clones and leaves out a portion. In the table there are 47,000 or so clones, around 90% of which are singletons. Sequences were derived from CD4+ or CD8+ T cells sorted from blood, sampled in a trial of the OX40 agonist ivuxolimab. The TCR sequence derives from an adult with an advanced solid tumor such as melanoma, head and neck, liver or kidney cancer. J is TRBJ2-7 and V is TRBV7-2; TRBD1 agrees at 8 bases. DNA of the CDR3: TGTGCCAGCAGCGTAGGGACAGGCCTAGCCGAGCAGTACTTC. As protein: CASSVGTGLAEQYF.